The clone carrying this TCR beta chain was seen a single time. The V end was cut by 3 bases, the J end by 10 bases, with 18 bases between. This CDR3 is 15 amino acids long. The V gene's germline CDR1 is KGHDR and CDR2 SFDVKD. The data originate from a study of T cells in Graves' hyperthyroidism and ophthalmopathy. There were TCR beta CDR3 regions amplified from RNA transcripts. HTBI primers were the set used in a first-round RT-PCR of the TCR CDR3. TCRdb reprocessed the multiplex PCR reads via MiXCR and lists one record per CDR3 protein. The repertoire has about 560,000 distinct CDR3 sequences, around 45% of them found once; the top ten carry roughly 8.2%.

This TCR derives from a woman aged 18 to 35 with Graves' hyperthyroidism. The chain joins TRBV24-1 to TRBJ1-5; tentatively, D is TRBD1 (6 bases). The sequenced sample was peripheral blood or thyroid tissue (not recorded which). The CDR3 region has the DNA TGTGCCACCAGTGATCCAGGGGACCCGGTATCACCCCAGCATTTT. This encodes CATSDPGDPVSPQHF.